A single sample is the source of the 25 T cell receptor beta chains below, sequenced in a study of technical replicates of blood from several donors. The table came from immunoSEQ multiplex PCR; TCRdb's copy has only in-frame clones and leaves some out. The table shows fewer than 90,000 clones, with 94% occurring only once. Sequencing was carried out using T cells isolated from PBMCs. The receptor set was obtained from a human donor in good health.

CDR3 protein: CSVGRTGEETQYF. DNA for the CDR3: TGCAGCGTTGGTAGAACAGGGGAAGAGACCCAGTACTTC. The chain carries TRBV29-1 and TRBJ2-5; TRBD1 matches 7 bases. V was clipped by 4 bases and J by 3 bases; unmatched bases: 5. This CDR3 comprises 13 residues. Germline V gene data show CDR1 as SQVTM and CDR2 as ANQGSEA.

V and J are TRBV28 and TRBJ1-1; no clear D gene. Deletions cut 1 base from V and 0 bases from J, with 6 bases between. Germline V gene data show CDR1 as MDHEN and CDR2 as SYDVKM. This CDR3 is 14 amino acids long. The CDR3 DNA is TGTGCCAGCAGTTTATACTCACTGAACACTGAAGCTTTCTTT. It specifies CASSLYSLNTEAFF.

The chain employs TRBV19 and TRBJ1-3, with D uncertain. The CDR3 is made up of 12 amino acids. The V and J ends lost 5 bases and 4 bases respectively, with 6 bases between them. Germline V gene data show CDR1 as LNHDA and CDR2 as SQIVND (reference sequence). As DNA, the CDR3 is TGTGCCAGTAGTGTGCAGGGAAACACCATATATTTT. This gives the protein CASSVQGNTIYF.

The chain recombines TRBV5-4 with TRBJ2-2; 7 bases map to TRBD1. The germline V gene encodes CDR1 SGHNT and CDR2 YYREEE (reference sequence). CDR3 length: 15 residues. V lost 0 bases to trimming and J lost 6 bases; unmatched junction nucleotides: 5. Written as DNA, the CDR3 is TGTGCCAGCAGCTTGGATATAGGGGGCTCCGGGGAGCTGTTTTTT. This gives the protein CASSLDIGGSGELFF.

In its sample, this clone was seen once. J is TRBJ2-3 and V is TRBV28, with 8 bases fitting TRBD2. CDR3 size: 19 residues. Trimming cost V 2 bases and J 0 bases; bases outside gene matches: 13. Germline assignment: CDR1 MDHEN and CDR2 SYDVKM. The CDR3 coding sequence is TGTGCCAGCAGTTTAATCCCCAGCGGGGGACTTTCTAGCACAGATACGCAGTATTTT. Translating gives CASSLIPSGGLSSTDTQYF.

This clone was seen only once. This rearrangement joins TRBV14 to TRBJ1-2, with 9 bases that match TRBD1. Per germline, CDR1 SGHDN and CDR2 FVKESK. J was trimmed by 5 bases and V by 4 bases; bases with no gene match: 5. The CDR3 totals 14 residues. The CDR3 loop is CASSPTGGAYGYTF. DNA of the CDR3: TGTGCCAGCAGCCCGACAGGGGGGGCTTATGGCTACACCTTC.

This clone was detected once. CDR3 coding DNA: TGTGCCAGCAGTTTATCGACACAGGGGGCAGGACAGCCCCAGCATTTT. Amino acid sequence: CASSLSTQGAGQPQHF. This chain connects TRBV27 to TRBJ1-5, with 9 bases matching TRBD1. The ends lost 0 bases at V and 7 bases at J; junction bases unmatched: 7. The CDR3 totals 16 residues. Germline V gene data show CDR1 as MNHEY and CDR2 as SMNVEV (reference sequence).

V and J are TRBV7-9 and TRBJ2-7; possibly TRBD2 for D (6 bases). The CDR3 is 16 residues long. Trimming removed 4 bases from V and 3 bases from J, with 19 bases in between. CDR1 is SEHNR and CDR2 is FQNEAQ in the germline V gene (reference sequence). The DNA of the CDR3 is TGTGCCAGCAGCTACCCCTTCTATCGGGAGAGCTACGAGCAGTACTTC. Encoded protein: CASSYPFYRESYEQYF.

CDR3 protein: CASSSGQGYTDTQYF. The CDR3 DNA sequence: TGTGCCAGCAGCTCGGGACAGGGATACACAGATACGCAGTATTTT. V usage is TRBV5-6 and J usage is TRBJ2-3, with 9 bases fitting TRBD1. Germline CDR1 is SGHDT and CDR2 is YYEEEE. The CDR3 covers 15 residues. V was clipped by 3 bases and J by 2 bases; unmatched bases: 4.

The V call is TRBV19, the J call TRBJ2-1; weak D call: TRBD1 (5 bases). The CDR3 length is 13 residues. The germline CDR1 and CDR2 sequences are LNHDA and SQIVND (reference sequence). Trimming took 8 bases from V and 3 from J, leaving 11 bases between them. CDR3 amino acids: CASAPGFYNEQFF. The CDR3 DNA follows: TGTGCCAGTGCACCAGGGTTCTACAATGAGCAGTTCTTC.

The J gene is TRBJ2-5, the V gene TRBV13; TRBD1 is a possible D gene (5 bases). Germline assignment: CDR1 PRHDT and CDR2 FYEKMQ (reference sequence). Trimming took 7 bases from V and 2 from J, leaving 11 bases between them. CDR3 length: 13 residues. This chain's CDR3 is CASNGAPQETQYF. DNA for the CDR3: TGTGCCAGCAATGGGGCTCCACAAGAGACCCAGTACTTC.

The rearrangement links TRBV5-1 to TRBJ2-7; 9 bases are a match to TRBD1. The V segment lost 5 bases and the J segment 3 bases; nucleotides outside the gene matches: 6. The CDR3 contains 14 residues. The germline gives CDR1 SGHRS, CDR2 YFSETQ. The chain's CDR3 is CASSPRTGDYEQYF. In DNA, the CDR3 is TGCGCCAGCAGTCCCCGGACAGGGGACTACGAGCAGTACTTC.

The genes are TRBV28 and TRBJ1-4; D unresolved. Germline loops: CDR1 MDHEN, CDR2 SYDVKM. V shed 9 bases and J shed 4 bases, with 9 bases lying between them. The CDR3 spans 12 residues. In DNA form, the CDR3 reads TGTGCCAGTTCTCGCTATAATGAAAAACTGTTTTTT. It translates to CASSRYNEKLFF.

V usage is TRBV4-1 and J usage is TRBJ2-7; 8 bases fit TRBD1. Germline V gene lookup returns CDR1 MGHRA and CDR2 YSYEKL. V was pared by 5 bases and J by 2 bases, with 8 bases of the junction left unmatched. The CDR3 totals 15 residues. Written as DNA, the CDR3 is TGCGCCAGCAGCTTAGGACAGGGCAACCCCTACGAGCAGTACTTC. It translates to CASSLGQGNPYEQYF.

The V gene is TRBV19, the J gene TRBJ2-3; perhaps TRBD1 as D (6 bases). V was shortened by 3 bases and J by 0 bases, with 10 bases between the two germline ends. The CDR3 loop spans 15 amino acids. Germline lookup yields CDR1 LNHDA and CDR2 SQIVND (reference sequence). CDR3 region: CASSIKGVSTDTQYF. In DNA form, the CDR3 reads TGTGCCAGTAGTATTAAGGGGGTGAGCACAGATACGCAGTATTTT.

The genes are TRBV7-9 and TRBJ2-2; TRBD2 might be the D (5 bases). The CDR3 sequence is 13 residues long. Germline CDR1 and CDR2: SEHNR and FQNEAQ (reference sequence). The V end was cut by 3 bases, the J end by 5 bases, with 7 bases between. The CDR3: CASSFRGTGELFF. DNA of the CDR3: TGTGCCAGCAGCTTTCGAGGGACCGGGGAGCTGTTTTTT.

The V and J genes are TRBV21-1 and TRBJ1-2. TRBV21-1 is listed as a pseudogene. The CDR3 is 11 amino acids. Written as DNA, the CDR3 is TGTGCCAGCAGCTCTTCGGGAGGCTACACCTTC. It encodes CASSSSGGYTF.

V and J are TRBV5-1 and TRBJ2-1, with D uncertain. The CDR3 runs to 14 residues. The germline CDR1 and CDR2 sequences are SGHRS and YFSETQ. Trimming pared 4 bases from V and 12 bases from J, leaving 20 bases between. DNA for the CDR3: TGCGCCAGCAGCGTTGCCTTACCCGGAGACTCGCAGTTCTTC. This encodes CASSVALPGDSQFF.

The CDR3 here is CASSLTVSDTDTQYF. CDR3 nucleotide sequence: TGCGCCAGCAGCTTGACAGTTTCCGACACAGATACGCAGTATTTT. The chain combines TRBV5-1 with TRBJ2-3; D not certain. V was trimmed by 1 base and J by 2 bases, leaving 11 bases between them. Germline V gives CDR1 SGHRS, CDR2 YFSETQ. This CDR3 contains 15 residues. Filled out from reference TRBV5-1 and TRBJ2-3, the complete variable domain reads KAGVTQTPRYLIKTRGQQVTLSCSPISGHRSVSWYQQTPGQGLQFLFEYFSETQRNKGNFPGRFSGRQFSNSRSEMNVSTLELGDSALYLCASSLTVSDTDTQYFGPGTRLTVL.

The chain uses TRBV19 and TRBJ1-4; D call uncertain. CDR1 and CDR2 from the germline V gene are LNHDA and SQIVND (reference sequence). This CDR3 contains 15 residues. Trimming left V 7 bases short and J 11 bases short, with 23 bases between. The CDR3 bases are TGTGCCAGTATGAGGCGGGTAACAGTGGGAGAGAAACTGTTTTTT. It encodes CASMRRVTVGEKLFF.

This rearrangement joins TRBV7-9 to TRBJ2-5; the match to TRBD2 covers 9 bases. The length of the CDR3 is 16 residues. Germline lookup yields CDR1 SEHNR and CDR2 FQNEAQ (reference sequence). V shed 1 base, J shed 5 bases, and the junction held 8 bases outside the gene matches. CDR3 coding DNA: TGTGCCAGCAGCTTAGGGCTAGCGGGATTCGGGGAGACCCAGTACTTC. Its protein product is CASSLGLAGFGETQYF.

The rearrangement uses TRBV18 and TRBJ2-5, with 9 bases lining up with TRBD1. With 3 bases clipped from V and 5 bases from J, the junction kept 10 bases outside the gene matches. Germline CDR1 is KGHSH and CDR2 is LQKENI. The CDR3 contains 16 residues. In DNA form, the CDR3 reads TGTGCCAGCTCACCTTCGGGACAGGGAATCCGGGAGACCCAGTACTTC. This gives the protein CASSPSGQGIRETQYF.

V is TRBV27 and J is TRBJ2-7; 8 bases are shared with TRBD1. From germline, CDR1 is MNHEY and CDR2 SMNVEV (reference sequence). The CDR3 contains 13 residues. After removal of 8 bases from V and 4 bases from J, the junction contained 7 bases not matched to a gene. The CDR3 reads CASCLRTGYEQYF. CDR3 DNA: TGTGCCAGCTGTCTCCGGACAGGGTACGAGCAGTACTTC.

The chain is built from TRBV28 and TRBJ2-1, with D possibly TRBD1 on 5 matching bases. Germline values: CDR1 MDHEN, CDR2 SYDVKM. V was trimmed by 3 bases and J by 9 bases, leaving 15 bases between them. This CDR3 contains 14 residues. CDR3 DNA sequence: TGTGCCAGCAGTTTCCGCCATCTAGGGGTTGAGCAGTTCTTC. Translating gives CASSFRHLGVEQFF.

The V call is TRBV25-1, the J call TRBJ1-2; no clear D. V was pared by 4 bases and J by 3 bases, with 12 bases between. There are 14 residues in the CDR3. CDR1 MGHDK and CDR2 SYGVNS come from the germline V gene. The CDR3 sequence: CASSGGMRDYGYTF. CDR3 in DNA: TGTGCCAGCAGTGGCGGGATGAGGGACTATGGCTACACCTTC.